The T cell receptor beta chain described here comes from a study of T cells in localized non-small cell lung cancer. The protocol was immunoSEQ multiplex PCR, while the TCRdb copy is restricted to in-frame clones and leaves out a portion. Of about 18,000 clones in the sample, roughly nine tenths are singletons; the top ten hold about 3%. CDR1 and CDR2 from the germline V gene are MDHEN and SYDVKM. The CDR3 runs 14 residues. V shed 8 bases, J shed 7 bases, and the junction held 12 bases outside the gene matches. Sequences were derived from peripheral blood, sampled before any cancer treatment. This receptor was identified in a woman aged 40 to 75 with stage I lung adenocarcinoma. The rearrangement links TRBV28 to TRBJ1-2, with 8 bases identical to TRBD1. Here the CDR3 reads CASEGRQGASGYTF. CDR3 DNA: TGTGCCAGCGAGGGTCGTCAGGGGGCGTCTGGCTACACCTTC.